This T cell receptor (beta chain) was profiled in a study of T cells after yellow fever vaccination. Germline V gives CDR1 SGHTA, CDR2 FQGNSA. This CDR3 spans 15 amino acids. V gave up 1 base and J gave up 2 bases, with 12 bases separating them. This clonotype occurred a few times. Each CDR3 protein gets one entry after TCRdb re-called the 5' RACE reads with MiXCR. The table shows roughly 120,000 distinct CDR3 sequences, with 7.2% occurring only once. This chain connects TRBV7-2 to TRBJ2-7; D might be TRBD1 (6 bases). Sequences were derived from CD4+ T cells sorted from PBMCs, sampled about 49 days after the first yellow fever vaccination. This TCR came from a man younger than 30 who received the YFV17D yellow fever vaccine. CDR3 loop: CASSLGGGKPYEQYF. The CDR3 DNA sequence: TGTGCCAGCAGCTTAGGAGGGGGAAAGCCCTACGAGCAGTACTTC.